Below are 2 T cell receptor beta chains sequenced from a single sample in a study of shared T cell receptors in the human thymus. Sequencing used immunoSEQ multiplex PCR; TCRdb keeps in-frame clones, though not all of them. This table holds around 730,000 clones, 80% to 90% found once. These data were also reused for a study on human thymus T cells.

Sequencing was carried out using thymocytes. All receptors derive from a girl under three years old with a congenital heart defect.

The CDR3 spells CASSFSFPPQGKFF. The CDR3 DNA reads TGTGCCAGCAGTTTTTCGTTTCCCCCCCAGGGGAAGTTCTTC. This chain joins TRBV28 and TRBJ2-1; D might be TRBD1 (6 bases). Germline assignment: CDR1 MDHEN and CDR2 SYDVKM. The ends were cut back, 3 bases at V and 14 bases at J, with 20 bases in the middle. This CDR3 has 14 residues.

The V and J genes are TRBV12-5 and TRBJ2-7, with a possible D match to TRBD1 (6 bases). This CDR3 has 17 amino acids. Germline V gives CDR1 LGHNT, CDR2 FRNRAP. Trimming cost V 4 bases and J 3 bases, with 22 bases left between them. The CDR3, as DNA: TGTGCTAGTGGTTCCCCCGATTCCTACAGGGTAGGCTACGAGCAGTACTTC. As protein: CASGSPDSYRVGYEQYF.